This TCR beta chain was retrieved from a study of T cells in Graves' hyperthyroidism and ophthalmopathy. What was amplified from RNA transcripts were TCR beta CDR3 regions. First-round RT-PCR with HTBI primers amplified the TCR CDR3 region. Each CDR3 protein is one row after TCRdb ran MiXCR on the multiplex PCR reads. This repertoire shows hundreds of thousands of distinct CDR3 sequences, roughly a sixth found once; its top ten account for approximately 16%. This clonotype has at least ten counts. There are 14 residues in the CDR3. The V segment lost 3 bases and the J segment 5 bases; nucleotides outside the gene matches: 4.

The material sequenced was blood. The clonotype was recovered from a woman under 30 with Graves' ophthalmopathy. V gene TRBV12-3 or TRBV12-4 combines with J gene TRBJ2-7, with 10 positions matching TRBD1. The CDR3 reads CASSFETGGHEQYF. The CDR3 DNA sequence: TGTGCCAGCAGTTTTGAGACAGGGGGCCACGAGCAGTACTTC.